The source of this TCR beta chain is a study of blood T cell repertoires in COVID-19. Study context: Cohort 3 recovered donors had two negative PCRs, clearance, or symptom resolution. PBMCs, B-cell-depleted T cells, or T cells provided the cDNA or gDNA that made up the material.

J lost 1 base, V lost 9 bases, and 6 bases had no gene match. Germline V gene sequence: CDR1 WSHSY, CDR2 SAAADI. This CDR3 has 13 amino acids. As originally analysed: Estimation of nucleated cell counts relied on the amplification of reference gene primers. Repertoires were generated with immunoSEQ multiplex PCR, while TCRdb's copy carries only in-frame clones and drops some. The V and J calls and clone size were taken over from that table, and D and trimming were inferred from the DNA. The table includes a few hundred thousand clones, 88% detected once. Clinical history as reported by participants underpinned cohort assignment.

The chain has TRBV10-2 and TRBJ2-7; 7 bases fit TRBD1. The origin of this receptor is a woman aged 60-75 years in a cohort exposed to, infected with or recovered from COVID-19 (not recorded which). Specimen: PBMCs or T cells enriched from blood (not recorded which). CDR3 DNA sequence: TGCGCCAGTCGACAGGGCAAATCCTACGAGCAGTACTTC. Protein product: CASRQGKSYEQYF.